Listed below are T cell receptor beta chains from one sample, sequenced in a study of T cell repertoires in cytomegalovirus infection. TCRdb passed the reads through MiXCR, listing each CDR3 protein once. The sample lists over 450,000 distinct CDR3 sequences, roughly 12% occurring once. Sequences were obtained from PBMCs. The receptors here all came from a human donor in good health (CMV status not recorded). Some clones in this sample may be carry-over from other donors' samples. Both conserved end residues are part of each CDR3. D genes are given only for firm matches. Some rows mark clone size as missing; the rest say once, few, many or name a class of expanded clone.

TGTGCCTCGGGACAGGGGTTCGGGGAGCTGTTTTTT,CASGQGFGELFF,12,TRBD1,TRBJ2-2,many,TRBV19
TGTGCCAGCAGCGATAGGATGTCAGCGCCTGGAGATACGCAGTATTTT,CASSDRMSAPGDTQYF,16,.,TRBJ2-3,many,TRBV11-3
TGTGCCAGCAGCCAATGGGGCGCGGGGGGCCAAGAGACCCAGTACTTC,CASSQWGAGGQETQYF,16,TRBD2,TRBJ2-5,few,TRBV3-1
TGTGCCAGCAGCGAACGGGACAGGGGTAAAACCTACGAGCAGTACTTC,CASSERDRGKTYEQYF,16,TRBD1,TRBJ2-7,many,TRBV14
TGTGCCAGTAGTATCAGGGACCGCAGGGAAGATACGCAGTATTTT,CASSIRDRREDTQYF,15,.,TRBJ2-3,few,TRBV19
TGTGACCCTGAAACTCGTGCGGGGAATCAGCCCCAGCATTTT,CDPETRAGNQPQHF,14,.,TRBJ1-5,few,TRBV24-1
TGTGCCAGCAGCCCCGCCGCGGGGCCCCAGCATTTT,CASSPAAGPQHF,12,.,TRBJ1-5,many,TRBV6-1
TGTGCCAGTAGGCGACAGGGTCCTGGCAATCAGCCCCAGCATTTT,CASRRQGPGNQPQHF,15,TRBD1,TRBJ1-5,few,TRBV19
TGTGCCAGTAGAGACAGGACTAGCTCCTACAATGAGCAGTTCTTC,CASRDRTSSYNEQFF,15,.,TRBJ2-1,many,TRBV19
TGTGCCAGCAGTTTAGGAGACGCTAGCGGATCCTACAATGAGCAGTTCTTC,CASSLGDASGSYNEQFF,17,TRBD2,TRBJ2-1,few,TRBV28
TGTGCCAGCAGCCAAGTGTGGAAGGGAGCACCCCTCCACTTT,CASSQVWKGAPLHF,14,.,TRBJ1-6,many,TRBV14
TGTGCCAGCAGCCCCCGGGGACTAGGTCAATACAATGAGCAGTTCTTC,CASSPRGLGQYNEQFF,16,TRBD2,TRBJ2-1,many,TRBV7-2
TGTGCCAGCAGTTCCAGGGGCGGGGACACCGGGGAGCTGTTTTTT,CASSSRGGDTGELFF,15,.,TRBJ2-2,many,TRBV12-3/TRBV12-4
TGTGCCAGCAGCCAAGGGAGGGGGCCTTTTGGCTACACCTTC,CASSQGRGPFGYTF,14,TRBD1,TRBJ1-2,few,TRBV14
TGTGCCAGCAGCCAGGTACAGGGGGAGCTGTTTTTT,CASSQVQGELFF,12,.,TRBJ2-2,.,TRBV3-1
TGTGCCGCTTGGCACCGTAAAAGTAGGGCCGATGAGCAGTTCTTC,CAAWHRKSRADEQFF,15,.,TRBJ2-1,few,TRBV6-8
TGTGCCATCCTACCCCTAGCGGGAAGGATGGATACGCAGTATTTT,CAILPLAGRMDTQYF,15,TRBD2,TRBJ2-3,many,TRBV6-1
TGTGCCAGCAGCCCGATTACGACATCGAACACTGAAGCTTTCTTT,CASSPITTSNTEAFF,15,.,TRBJ1-1,few,TRBV28
TGCAGTGCTAGCCCCGGGGGGCCTTACGAGCAGTACTTC,CSASPGGPYEQYF,13,.,TRBJ2-7,many,TRBV20-1
TGTGCCAGCAGCTTAGCGGGGCAGCAAAAACTGTTTTTT,CASSLAGQQKLFF,13,.,TRBJ1-4,many,TRBV7-2
TGTGCCAGCAGATTAACCGGGACTAGCGCCTACAATGAGCAGTTCTTC,CASRLTGTSAYNEQFF,16,TRBD2,TRBJ2-1,many,TRBV7-2
TGTGCCAGCAGCCAAGGTGACGGTACGCTGTTTTTT,CASSQGDGTLFF,12,.,TRBJ1-4,many,TRBV4-2
TGTGCCAGCAGCTTTGGGACAGGCTTGTACGAGCAGTACTTC,CASSFGTGLYEQYF,14,TRBD1,TRBJ2-7,many,TRBV7-2
TGTGCCAGCAGACGCCCTAGTCACGGGGAGCTGTTTTTT,CASRRPSHGELFF,13,.,TRBJ2-2,few,TRBV12-3/TRBV12-4
TGTGCCAGCAGCTCATTAGCGGGGGCTTACAATGAGCAGTTCTTC,CASSSLAGAYNEQFF,15,TRBD2,TRBJ2-1,many,TRBV7-2
TGTGCCACCAGTGACCGTCCCGGGACAGGGCCTGGGGCCAACGTCCTGACTTTC,CATSDRPGTGPGANVLTF,18,TRBD1,TRBJ2-6,many,TRBV24-1
TGTGCCAGCAGCTTCCCCAGGGGGGGACTAGCGGGGGGGCAGTCCTACAATGAGCAGTTCTTC,CASSFPRGGLAGGQSYNEQFF,21,TRBD2,TRBJ2-1,many,TRBV7-2
TGTGCCAGCAGCGCTTCGGGATCTGGAAACACCATATATTTT,CASSASGSGNTIYF,14,.,TRBJ1-3,many,TRBV12-3/TRBV12-4
TGTGCCAGCAGCCAGTGGGGGGCGCGTAATGAAAAACTGTTTTTT,CASSQWGARNEKLFF,15,.,TRBJ1-4,many,TRBV27
TGTGCCAGCAGCTTGGAGCCAGGGGTTCCCAATGAGCAGTTCTTC,CASSLEPGVPNEQFF,15,.,TRBJ2-1,many,TRBV5-4
TGTGCCAGCGCCGGACAGGGAGGCTACACCTTC,CASAGQGGYTF,11,TRBD1,TRBJ1-2,many,TRBV2
TGTGCCAGCAGCTCCACCAGGGGCGGCTATGGCTACACCTTC,CASSSTRGGYGYTF,14,.,TRBJ1-2,many,TRBV11-2
TGCGCCAGCAGCGGGGCCGGGACAGTAATCGAGCAGTACTTC,CASSGAGTVIEQYF,14,TRBD1,TRBJ2-7,few,TRBV5-1